This TCR beta chain originates from a study of human T cells and chemical hapten exposure. Study information: For the roughly 26-week duration of the study, patients were given weekly doses of diphenylcyclopropenone on the scalp. Minor pooled library volume differences mainly drove per-sample TCR yield variation.

Losses at the gene ends were 5 bases for V and 6 bases for J; bases not matched to a gene: 15. This CDR3 has 18 amino acids. Each cDNA molecule in the library carried unique molecular identifiers. One entry per CDR3 protein, called by TCRdb with MiXCR from the RACE reads. The data contain 200,000 to 300,000 distinct CDR3 sequences, approximately 8.6% of them singletons. As for time point: pre-sensitization, week 0. Treatment meaning: therapeutic diphenylcyclopropenone sensitization with weekly scalp DPC. Phlebotomy was performed prior to application of every patch test. The chain combines TRBV12-3 or TRBV12-4 with TRBJ2-1, with 11 bases that match TRBD2. This sequence was found in a woman aged 35 to 49 with alopecia areata. Some clones in this sample may be carry-over from other donors' samples. The sequenced sample was whole blood, obtained in connection with sensitization to the hapten diphenylcyclopropenone (DPC). The CDR3 protein is CASSPTSGTSAVGNEQFF. The CDR3 nucleotides read TGTGCCAGCAGTCCGACTAGCGGGACATCAGCGGTGGGCAATGAGCAGTTCTTC.